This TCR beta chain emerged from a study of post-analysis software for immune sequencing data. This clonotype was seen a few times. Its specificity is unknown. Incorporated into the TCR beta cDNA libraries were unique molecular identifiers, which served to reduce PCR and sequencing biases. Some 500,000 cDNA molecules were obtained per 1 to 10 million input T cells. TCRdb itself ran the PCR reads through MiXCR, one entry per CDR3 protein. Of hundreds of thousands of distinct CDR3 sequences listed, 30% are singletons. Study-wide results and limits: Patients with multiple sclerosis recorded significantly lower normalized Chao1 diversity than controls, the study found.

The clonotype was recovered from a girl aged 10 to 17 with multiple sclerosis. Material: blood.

The chain's CDR3 is CASSIRRAQETQYF. For the CDR3, the DNA is TGTGCCAGTAGTATCCGCAGGGCCCAAGAGACCCAGTACTTC. The chain carries TRBV19 and TRBJ2-5; TRBD1 might be the D (5 bases). The germline CDR1 and CDR2 sequences are LNHDA and SQIVND (reference sequence). V was shortened by 3 bases and J by 1 base, with 9 bases between the two germline ends. CDR3 length: 14 amino acids.